This T cell receptor beta chain derives from a study of sequential checkpoint blockade in melanoma. Study background: DNA from 91 pretreatment tumor samples underwent TCRβ immunosequencing. Roughly 20 patients had matched tumor biopsies before treatment and at week 13 after nivolumab or ipilimumab alone.

V was shortened by 3 bases and J by 7 bases, with 10 bases between the two germline ends. Germline lookup yields CDR1 SGHNT and CDR2 YENEEA. CDR3 length: 14 amino acids. This clone is deemed medium-sized. Its antigen remains unknown. Treatment meaning: randomized to nivolumab then ipilimumab (arm A) or the reverse (arm B). This table comes from immunoSEQ multiplex PCR, and its TCRdb copy is limited to in-frame clones, with some not included. This table has just over 1,500 clones, 24% appearing once. The study, taken as a whole, reports: T-cell fraction and clonality followed PD-L1 and CD8+ counts, not mutational load.

The sequence derives from a human donor with melanoma. Sample: tumor tissue (inferred from file names), taken from a patient given nivolumab and ipilimumab in sequence. The chain employs TRBV11-3 and TRBJ1-6, with D possibly matching TRBD1 (6 bases). The CDR3 DNA is TGTGCCAGCAGCTTCTACCAGGGGAATTCACCCCTCCACTTT. The encoded protein is CASSFYQGNSPLHF.